This TCR beta chain came from a study of shared clonotypes between healthy human individuals. General observations from the study: Naive subsets, compared against memory subsets, generally had larger estimated richness values. Clonotypes shared by all four donors outscored non-shared clonotypes in generation probability. Sorted-subset sequencing, rarefaction showed, was incomplete despite large depth.

Division of CD4+ cells produced a CD45RA+ naive subset and a CD45RA-negative memory subset. Clones were read by immunoSEQ multiplex PCR, and TCRdb kept only the in-frame ones, dropping some. The table lists around 750,000 clones, approximately 79% of them singletons. The length of the CDR3 is 15 residues. Trimming took off 1 base at V and 3 bases at J, with 10 bases between the two ends. Germline V gene sequence: CDR1 LGHNA, CDR2 YNFKEQ. Note on this clone: Its specificity is unknown.

The chain couples TRBV4-2 to TRBJ2-1; a weak D match, TRBD2 (6 bases). The sequence was obtained from a woman aged 30 to 39 in good health. The source material was memory CD4+ T cells sorted from blood. As for subset: CD45RA-negative fraction. CDR3 DNA: TGTGCCAGCAGCCAAGCGGAGGGGATCTACAATGAGCAGTTCTTC. Translating it yields CASSQAEGIYNEQFF.